The 4 T cell receptor beta chains in this list originate from one sample, sequenced in a study of Tregs in tolerant kidney transplant recipients. Repertoires were generated with immunoSEQ multiplex PCR, while TCRdb's copy carries only in-frame clones and drops some. The data show 95,000 to 120,000 clones, nearly 90% seen once. The starting material was CD4+ T cells from blood, obtained before the transplant. The source of these receptors is a human donor who received a combined kidney and bone marrow transplant.

V and J are TRBV2 and TRBJ2-1; TRBD2 matches 12 bases. CDR3 length: 15 residues. Trimming at V came to 3 bases and at J to 9 bases, leaving 6 bases not matched to a gene. Germline-derived CDR1 and CDR2 are SNHLY and FYNNEI. CDR3 in DNA: TGTGCCAGCAGTGAGACTAGCGGGAGTAGGACTGAGCAGTTCTTC. Encoded protein: CASSETSGSRTEQFF.

V usage is TRBV5-6 and J usage is TRBJ2-3; D is possibly TRBD1 (6 bases). The V and J ends lost 0 bases and 5 bases respectively, with 19 bases between them. The CDR3 covers 17 residues. CDR1 SGHDT and CDR2 YYEEEE come from the germline V gene. CDR3 bases: TGTGCCAGCAGCTTGGTCCCACAGGGAATGCGGATAGATACGCAGTATTTT. Its protein product is CASSLVPQGMRIDTQYF. Looking up the rest from reference TRBV5-6 and TRBJ2-3 gives the full variable domain: DAGVTQSPTHLIKTRGQQVTLRCSPKSGHDTVSWYQQALGQGPQFIFQYYEEEERQRGNFPDRFSGHQFPNYSSELNVNALLLGDSALYLCASSLVPQGMRIDTQYFGPGTRLTVL.

The genes are TRBV5-1 and TRBJ2-2; 10 bases match TRBD2. CDR3 length: 16 amino acids. Germline CDR1 is SGHRS and CDR2 is YFSETQ. V gave up 3 bases and J gave up 4 bases; unmatched junction bases: 6. This chain's CDR3 is CASSSQAGGGTGELFF. The DNA for the CDR3 is TGCGCCAGCAGCTCACAAGCGGGAGGGGGCACCGGGGAGCTGTTTTTT.

The chain has TRBV7-9 and TRBJ1-2; D ambiguous. Trimming took 5 bases from V and 0 from J, leaving 19 bases between them. CDR3 length equals 17 residues. The germline CDR1 and CDR2 sequences are SEHNR and FQNEAQ (reference sequence). CDR3 residues: CASSPEAVRLANYGYTF. CDR3 in DNA: TGTGCCAGCAGCCCAGAGGCAGTACGATTAGCTAACTATGGCTACACCTTC.